This TCR beta chain is from a study of blood T cell repertoires in COVID-19. Study summary: Sites in the United States, Italy and Spain provided acute and convalescent COVID-19 samples.

The V and J ends lost 3 bases and 4 bases respectively, with 19 bases between them. The germline V gene encodes CDR1 MNHEY and CDR2 SMNVEV (reference sequence). The CDR3 is 16 amino acids. Recruits, aged about 18 to 100 years, lived in under 25 US areas. Authors' data handling: For nucleated cells, counts were estimated from reference gene primer amplification. Some clones are missing from TCRdb's copy, which holds only in-frame ones; the method was immunoSEQ multiplex PCR. V, J and clone size were drawn from that table, and D and trimming were deduced from the DNA. The repertoire consists of a few hundred thousand clones, with roughly 90% occurring once and the leading ten covering 3.5% to 4.5%.

V and J are TRBV27 and TRBJ2-7; TRBD2 is a possible D gene (5 bases). The clonotype comes from a woman between 18 and 30 years old with acute COVID-19. The sample consisted of PBMCs or T cells enriched from blood (not recorded which). The CDR3 loop is CASSFLVGLSVYEQYF. The CDR3 nucleotides read TGTGCCAGCAGTTTCCTGGTCGGACTCAGCGTATACGAGCAGTACTTC.